This T cell receptor beta chain was identified in a study of blood T cells in healthy people across ages. Study-level points and caveats: In these data, TCR beta diversity tracked strongly with naive T cell percentage.

The authors ran a second PCR of roughly 6 to 12 cycles using a sample-barcoded 5' primer and a J-beta primer mix. TCRdb re-called the 5' RACE reads through MiXCR, storing one row per CDR3 protein. The sample gives around 1,700,000 distinct CDR3 sequences, approximately 30% of which show up once; 7.7% is in the top ten. With regard to this clonotype: Its matching antigen is unknown.

Approximately 10 milliliters of peripheral blood were drawn from each donor into EDTA-treated tubes. The length of the CDR3 is 15 residues. Germline-derived CDR1 and CDR2 are MGHDK and SYGVNS. V shed 3 bases and J shed 6 bases, with 17 bases lying between them. This sequence originates from a woman aged 30 to 39 in good health. The genes are TRBV25-1 and TRBJ1-1, with a weak D call TRBD1 (6 bases). Sequenced: blood. This CDR3 is CASSDQTTRGSEAFF. In nucleotides, the CDR3 is TGTGCCAGCAGTGATCAAACCACGAGGGGGTCTGAAGCTTTCTTT.